The source of this TCR beta chain is a study of blood T cell repertoires in COVID-19. V lost 5 bases and J 0 bases, leaving 14 bases between the germline ends. The CDR3 has 16 residues. Germline V gene sequence: CDR1 SGHVS, CDR2 FQNEAQ. Using immunoSEQ multiplex PCR, the repertoire was profiled, and TCRdb retains in-frame clones only, with some absent. Of around 200,000 clones listed, roughly 85% were seen once; the top ten hold 5% to 8%. This TCR was recovered from a man aged 35 to 55 who had recovered from COVID-19. The V call is TRBV7-8, the J call TRBJ1-3; D is uncertain. The specimen sequenced was PBMCs or T cells enriched from blood (not recorded which). The CDR3 DNA reads as TGTGCCAGCAGCCAACGGTCTATCTCCTCTGGAAACACCATATATTTT. The encoded protein is CASSQRSISSGNTIYF.